These 9 T cell receptor beta chains were all obtained from the same sample, sequenced in a study of cytomegalovirus exposure and HLA in healthy donors. Primers included in the PCR were 60 Vbeta and 13 Jbeta primers. Sequencing used immunoSEQ multiplex PCR; TCRdb keeps in-frame clones, though not all of them. Its table records 150,000 or so clones. Material for sequencing was PBMCs. The receptors here all came from a woman aged 45-65 years in good health and CMV-seronegative.

This rearrangement joins TRBV5-1 to TRBJ2-6; 8 bases line up with TRBD1. Germline V CDR1 and CDR2: SGHRS, YFSETQ. The length of the CDR3 is 16 residues. J lost 4 bases, V lost 8 bases, and 11 bases had no gene match. The CDR3 sequence: CARTTGTGRGANVLTF. The CDR3 DNA is TGCGCCAGGACCACCGGGACAGGAAGGGGGGCCAACGTCCTGACTTTC.

The chain carries TRBV12-2 and TRBJ1-2; TRBD1, as called in the table, went unchecked against the DNA. TRBV12-2 has pseudogene status. The CDR3 contains 16 residues. The CDR3 nucleotides read TGTGCAAGTCGCTTATCTCCCAGACAGGCTAACTATGGCTACACCTTC. Amino acid sequence: CASRLSPRQANYGYTF.

The chain is built from TRBV13 and TRBJ2-2; 7 bases align to TRBD2. CDR1 and CDR2 (germline): PRHDT, FYEKMQ (reference sequence). V lost 7 bases and J lost 4; bases outside the gene matches: 12. The CDR3 has 16 amino acids. The CDR3 nucleotides are TGTGCCAGCACCGGAAACCTTCTAGCGGTCACCGGGGAGCTGTTTTTT. Its translation: CASTGNLLAVTGELFF.

The rearrangement joins TRBV7-9 to TRBJ1-3; weak D call: TRBD1 (5 bases). This CDR3 has 16 amino acids. V was clipped by 8 bases and J by 0 bases, with 17 bases between them. Per the germline V gene, CDR1 is SEHNR and CDR2 is FQNEAQ (reference sequence). The CDR3 nucleotides read TGTGCCAGCCCTATGGACACGAGGAGCTCTGGAAACACCATATATTTT. It specifies CASPMDTRSSGNTIYF.

The rearrangement joins TRBV18 to TRBJ2-5; 11 bases map to TRBD2. The length of the CDR3 is 16 residues. Germline-derived CDR1 and CDR2 are KGHSH and LQKENI. V gave up 6 bases and J gave up 0 bases; unmatched junction bases: 6. CDR3 DNA: TGTGCCAGCTCGCCCCGACTAGCGGGGAACCAAGAGACCCAGTACTTC. Translating gives CASSPRLAGNQETQYF.

With regard to this clone: The junction does not match germline at one end; this may be a read error. CDR3 sequence: CASSRARRDTRELFF. The CDR3 DNA reads TGCGCCAGCAGCCGGGCCCGCAGGGACACCAGGGAGCTGTTTTTT. The chain couples TRBV5-1 to TRBJ2-2; a weak D match, TRBD1 (6 bases). The CDR3 has 15 residues. In germline, CDR1 is SGHRS, CDR2 YFSETQ.

The V call is TRBV5-1, the J call TRBJ1-2, with a tentative D call TRBD1 (6 bases). The length of the CDR3 is 15 residues. The germline CDR1 and CDR2 sequences are SGHRS and YFSETQ. The V end was cut by 7 bases, the J end by 3 bases, with 19 bases between. The CDR3 region has the DNA TGCGCCAGCGCCCCCTCAGGACAGCTCTACTATGGCTACACCTTC. Its translation is CASAPSGQLYYGYTF.

To note about this clone: Its ends do not fully match the called genes, so a read error is possible. The rearrangement uses TRBV7-7 and TRBJ2-5, with 7 bases that match TRBD2. Germline V CDR1 and CDR2: SSHAT, FNYEAQ (reference sequence). The CDR3 spans 15 residues. The CDR3 bases are TGTGCTAGCAGCCCCCTGGGGGGGAACCAAGAGACCCAGTACTTC. This translates into CASSPLGGNQETQYF.

The V gene is TRBV5-6, the J gene TRBJ1-2; D is uncertain. The CDR3 contains 13 residues. The germline gives CDR1 SGHDT, CDR2 YYEEEE. V was trimmed by 3 bases and J by 7 bases, leaving 13 bases between them. CDR3 nucleotide sequence: TGTGCCAGCAGCTGGAGCGCGACTGGTGGCTACACCTTC. Translated, it gives CASSWSATGGYTF.